The clone carrying this TCR beta chain was seen only a few times. The data originate from a study of shared clonotypes between healthy human individuals. Using immunoSEQ multiplex PCR, the repertoire was profiled, and TCRdb retains in-frame clones only, with some absent. The sample lists around 700,000 clones, 72% seen once, with under 2% in the top ten. The germline V gene has CDR1 MGHDK and CDR2 SYGVNS. V was pared by 2 bases and J by 0 bases, with 4 bases of the junction left unmatched. The CDR3 contains 16 residues. The chain couples TRBV25-1 to TRBJ2-1; 7 bases are shared with TRBD2. This receptor was obtained from a woman in her 30s in good health. Sequenced sample: memory CD4+ T cells sorted from blood. The sample's subset: CD45RA-negative fraction. The CDR3 nucleotides read TGTGCCAGCAGTGAACCGCGGGGGAGCTCCTACAATGAGCAGTTCTTC. Protein sequence: CASSEPRGSSYNEQFF.